Here is one T cell receptor beta chain with its context. The sample comes from a study of technical replicates of blood from several donors. V was pared by 5 bases and J by 10 bases, with 21 bases between. The germline V gene encodes CDR1 LNHDA and CDR2 SQIVND (reference sequence). This CDR3 is built from 15 residues. Profiled with immunoSEQ multiplex PCR; TCRdb holds only in-frame clones, not every one. The sample lists tens of thousands of clones; roughly 89% were seen once. The chain combines TRBV19 with TRBJ2-1; maybe TRBD2 (5 bases). The TCR originated in a human donor in good health. Some clones in this sample may be carry-over from other donors' samples. Sequenced material: T cells isolated from PBMCs. CDR3 coding DNA: TGTGCCAGTAGTCTACGCGGGCCTGCAATGATCGAGCAGTTCTTC. Amino acids: CASSLRGPAMIEQFF.